A selection of T cell receptor beta chains follows, all from one sample in a study of blood T cells in healthy people across ages. TCRdb passed the 5' RACE reads through MiXCR, listing each CDR3 protein once. Among 1.2 million to 1.5 million distinct CDR3 sequences listed, 55% to 75% were seen once. Sample: blood. The receptors were sampled from a man aged 18 to 30 in good health. CDR3s include the opening cysteine and the closing phenylalanine or tryptophan. A D gene is named only where the DNA matches it firmly. Size values are once, few and many counts, or a class for expanded clones, and some rows have none.

TRBJ2-7 | few | 15 | TRBD2 | TRBV5-1 | CASSRRGTSEYEQYF | TGCGCCAGCAGCCGCCGGGGGACTAGCGAATACGAGCAGTACTTC
TRBJ1-2 | . | 16 | TRBD1 | TRBV2 | CASRLGTGRTNYGYTF | TGTGCCAGCAGGCTCGGGACAGGCCGTACTAACTATGGCTACACCTTC
TRBJ2-7 | . | 16 | TRBD2 | TRBV5-1 | CASSLQPRTSGYEQYF | TGCGCCAGCAGCTTACAACCCCGGACTAGCGGATACGAGCAGTACTTC
TRBJ2-7 | . | 12 | TRBD1 | TRBV15 | CATSGDRDEQYF | TGTGCCACCAGCGGAGACAGGGACGAGCAGTACTTC
TRBJ2-6 | . | 16 | . | TRBV7-8 | CASSPRTVAGANVLTF | TGTGCCAGCAGCCCGAGGACAGTGGCTGGGGCCAACGTCCTGACTTTC
TRBJ2-1 | few | 14 | TRBD2 | TRBV10-3 | CAISESLAGGQEFF | TGTGCCATCAGTGAGTCGTTAGCGGGAGGACAAGAGTTCTTC
TRBJ1-6 | . | 12 | . | TRBV6-2/TRBV6-3 | CASSPEISPLHF | TGTGCCAGCAGTCCAGAGATTTCACCCCTCCACTTT
TRBJ1-4 | . | 11 | . | TRBV20-1 | CSARWDEKLFF | TGCAGTGCTAGGTGGGATGAAAAACTGTTTTTT
TRBJ2-1 | . | 15 | TRBD2 | TRBV12-3/TRBV12-4 | CASSFSGEGMNEQFF | TGTGCCAGCAGTTTTAGCGGGGAAGGTATGAATGAGCAGTTCTTC
TRBJ1-1 | . | 17 | . | TRBV4-1 | CASSLGPGYTNGTEAFF | TGCGCCAGCAGCCTTGGCCCCGGGTATACGAACGGGACTGAAGCTTTCTTT
TRBJ2-3 | few | 12 | . | TRBV6-5 | CASRRGVDTQYF | TGTGCCAGCAGGAGGGGAGTAGATACGCAGTATTTT
TRBJ1-1 | . | 13 | TRBD1 | TRBV10-3 | CATTDRPGREAFF | TGTGCCACCACGGACAGGCCGGGGAGGGAAGCTTTCTTT
TRBJ1-1 | . | 16 | TRBD1 | TRBV27 | CASSSTPTGRNTEAFF | TGTGCCAGCAGTTCCACCCCGACAGGGAGAAACACTGAAGCTTTCTTT
TRBJ2-7 | . | 15 | TRBD2 | TRBV20-1 | CSARELAGNFYEQYF | TGCAGTGCTAGGGAACTAGCGGGTAATTTCTACGAGCAGTACTTC
TRBJ1-3 | . | 15 | . | TRBV20-1 | CSAVDFGASGNTIYF | TGCAGTGCCGTCGACTTCGGGGCCTCTGGAAACACCATATATTTT
TRBJ2-7 | few | 16 | TRBD2 | TRBV4-1 | CASSHPSVSGPLEQYF | TGCGCCAGCAGCCACCCCAGTGTTAGCGGGCCTCTCGAGCAGTACTTC
TRBJ1-2 | . | 14 | . | TRBV7-8 | CASSFLGRSGGYTF | TGTGCCAGCAGCTTCCTCGGCCGGAGCGGTGGCTACACCTTC
TRBJ1-2 | . | 15 | . | TRBV4-1 | CASRRSQGSNYGYTF | TGCGCCAGCAGGCGCTCACAGGGTTCTAACTATGGCTACACCTTC
TRBJ1-1 | . | 15 | . | TRBV29-1 | CSGTAGLDLSTEAFF | TGCAGCGGCACCGCAGGGCTTGATTTGAGCACTGAAGCTTTCTTT
TRBJ2-7 | few | 13 | TRBD1 | TRBV29-1 | CSVAETGSDEQYF | TGCAGCGTTGCGGAGACAGGGTCGGACGAGCAGTACTTC
TRBJ2-3 | . | 16 | . | TRBV12-5 | CASGYPGPVITDTQYF | TGTGCTAGTGGTTACCCCGGACCAGTGATCACAGATACGCAGTATTTT
TRBJ2-5 | few | 12 | TRBD1 | TRBV12-3/TRBV12-4 | CASGGIRETQYF | TGTGCCTCAGGGGGCATAAGAGAGACCCAGTACTTC
TRBJ2-1 | . | 15 | . | TRBV7-2 | CASSADSGSYNEQFF | TGTGCCAGCAGCGCTGACTCGGGATCCTACAATGAGCAGTTCTTC
TRBJ2-5 | . | 15 | . | TRBV12-3/TRBV12-4 | CASSLGREGGETQYF | TGTGCCAGCAGTTTGGGCAGGGAAGGAGGGGAGACCCAGTACTTC
TRBJ1-1 | . | 13 | . | TRBV5-1 | CASSRLGETEAFF | TGCGCCAGCAGCCGACTTGGGGAGACTGAAGCTTTCTTT
TRBJ2-7 | . | 15 | TRBD1 | TRBV24-1 | CATSEATGMTGEQYF | TGTGCCACCAGTGAGGCGACAGGGATGACAGGAGAGCAGTACTTC
TRBJ2-7 | . | 17 | TRBD2 | TRBV4-2 | CASSQDGLAGGSYEQYF | TGTGCCAGCAGCCAAGATGGCCTAGCGGGGGGCTCCTACGAGCAGTACTTC
TRBJ1-4 | few | 15 | TRBD1 | TRBV27 | CASRVTGGANEKLFF | TGTGCCAGCAGAGTGACAGGGGGAGCTAATGAAAAACTGTTTTTT
TRBJ1-1 | . | 11 | . | TRBV7-9 | CASTPSRGAFF | TGTGCCAGCACCCCGAGTAGGGGAGCTTTCTTT
TRBJ1-2 | . | 14 | TRBD1 | TRBV10-3 | CAISGDRPNYGYTF | TGTGCCATCAGTGGGGACAGACCTAACTATGGCTACACCTTC
TRBJ2-7 | . | 12 | . | TRBV20-1 | CSASQSSYEQYF | TGCAGTGCTAGTCAGAGCTCCTACGAGCAGTACTTC
TRBJ1-1 | . | 13 | . | TRBV20-1 | CSAAGFSDTEAFF | TGCAGTGCTGCGGGGTTTTCGGACACTGAAGCTTTCTTT
TRBJ2-5 | . | 16 | TRBD2 | TRBV6-5 | CASSYSSSGAQETQYF | TGTGCCAGCAGTTACTCTTCTAGCGGGGCCCAAGAGACCCAGTACTTC
TRBJ1-1 | few | 12 | TRBD1 | TRBV29-1 | CSVWGQGTEAFF | TGCAGCGTCTGGGGACAGGGGACTGAAGCTTTCTTT
TRBJ2-4 | . | 16 | . | TRBV12-3/TRBV12-4 | CASSLAGSGAKNIQYF | TGTGCCAGCAGTTTGGCAGGTTCGGGTGCCAAAAACATTCAGTACTTC
TRBJ1-4 | . | 13 | TRBD1 | TRBV20-1 | CSGAGQGNEKLFF | TGCAGTGGGGCTGGACAGGGCAATGAAAAACTGTTTTTT
TRBJ2-6 | few | 20 | . | TRBV21-1 | CASSKGIPGHRLSGANVLTF | TGTGCCAGCAGCAAAGGGATCCCGGGACACCGCCTATCTGGGGCCAACGTCCTGACTTTC
TRBJ2-5 | . | 13 | . | TRBV28 | CASNRVGKETQYF | TGTGCCAGCAACAGGGTCGGGAAAGAGACCCAGTACTTC
TRBJ1-2 | . | 13 | . | TRBV9 | CASSEEGNYGYTF | TGTGCCAGCAGCGAGGAGGGGAACTATGGCTACACCTTC
TRBJ2-1 | . | 16 | . | TRBV7-9 | CASSSSTGDAYNEQFF | TGTGCCAGCAGCTCCTCTACGGGAGATGCTTACAATGAGCAGTTCTTC
TRBJ1-1 | . | 14 | TRBD1 | TRBV7-9 | CASSLAQGDTEAFF | TGTGCCAGCAGCTTAGCTCAGGGGGACACTGAAGCTTTCTTT
TRBJ1-2 | . | 14 | TRBD1 | TRBV5-1 | CASSPQGQGLGYTF | TGCGCCAGCAGCCCACAGGGACAGGGTTTAGGCTACACCTTC
TRBJ2-4 | . | 14 | TRBD2 | TRBV6-2/TRBV6-3 | CASTHGGLESIQYF | TGTGCCAGCACCCACGGGGGACTAGAGAGCATTCAGTACTTC
TRBJ2-5 | . | 14 | . | TRBV6-6 | CASSYRGTQETQYF | TGTGCCAGCAGTTACCGCGGGACGCAAGAGACCCAGTACTTC
TRBJ2-7 | . | 16 | . | TRBV15 | CATSRGAGTETYEQYF | TGTGCCACCAGCAGGGGAGCCGGGACGGAAACCTACGAGCAGTACTTC
TRBJ2-7 | . | 14 | TRBD1 | TRBV12-3/TRBV12-4 | CASSATGRLYEQYF | TGTGCCAGCAGTGCGACAGGGCGACTCTACGAGCAGTACTTC
TRBJ2-3 | . | 13 | . | TRBV6-5 | CASSLGHGDTQYF | TGTGCCAGCAGTCTAGGTCACGGGGATACGCAGTATTTT
TRBJ1-5 | . | 17 | . | TRBV6-2/TRBV6-3 | CASSYEIGGSPNQPQHF | TGTGCCAGCAGTTACGAGATTGGGGGCAGCCCAAATCAGCCCCAGCATTTT
TRBJ2-2 | . | 16 | . | TRBV30 | CAWSPPERGSTGELFF | TGTGCCTGGAGTCCCCCGGAACGGGGCTCAACCGGGGAGCTGTTTTTT
TRBJ2-7 | . | 15 | . | TRBV7-2 | CASSLTGTNYNEQYF | TGTGCCAGCAGCTTGACCGGGACAAACTACAATGAGCAGTACTTC
TRBJ1-2 | . | 14 | . | TRBV6-2/TRBV6-3 | CASSYSKDRGGYTF | TGTGCCAGCAGTTACTCGAAGGACCGAGGCGGCTACACCTTC
TRBJ2-7 | . | 13 | . | TRBV14 | CASSQDQGARKYF | TGTGCCAGCAGCCAAGACCAGGGAGCTCGTAAGTACTTC
TRBJ2-7 | few | 14 | . | TRBV29-1 | CSVQAGQPTYEQYF | TGCAGCGTGCAAGCGGGACAGCCGACCTACGAGCAGTACTTC
TRBJ2-1 | . | 13 | . | TRBV28 | CASSVGSPNEQFF | TGTGCCAGCAGTGTAGGGTCCCCCAATGAGCAGTTCTTC
TRBJ2-1 | . | 17 | TRBD2 | TRBV14 | CASSATSGVSSYNEQFF | TGTGCCAGCAGCGCCACTAGCGGGGTGAGCTCCTACAATGAGCAGTTCTTC
TRBJ1-4 | . | 14 | TRBD1 | TRBV5-1 | CASRRTGVEEKLFF | TGCGCCAGCCGCCGCACAGGGGTGGAAGAAAAACTGTTTTTT
TRBJ2-3 | . | 17 | TRBD2 | TRBV5-1 | CASRFQPGLAGGDTQYF | TGCGCCAGCAGGTTTCAACCGGGACTAGCGGGGGGAGATACGCAGTATTTT
TRBJ2-3 | few | 14 | . | TRBV4-3 | CASSQEFIADTQYF | TGCGCCAGCAGCCAAGAGTTCATAGCAGATACGCAGTATTTT
TRBJ2-7 | once | 14 | . | TRBV7-9 | CALVGQGSSYEQYF | TGTGCTCTGGTCGGGCAGGGGAGCTCCTACGAGCAGTACTTC